This T cell receptor (beta chain) derives from a study of T cell changes during pregnancy in multiple sclerosis. TCRdb keeps only in-frame clones here, not all; method: immunoSEQ multiplex PCR. The sample holds 15,000 or so clones, about 86% seen once. From germline, CDR1 is MGHRA and CDR2 YSYEKL. The CDR3 contains 13 residues. Trimming pared 1 base from V and 11 bases from J, leaving 14 bases between. The chain combines TRBV4-1 with TRBJ1-1; D not resolved. Sequences were derived from CD8+ T cells from peripheral blood mononuclear cells, sampled in the first trimester of pregnancy. The sequence was collected from a female donor with multiple sclerosis, enrolled in a pregnancy study. The CDR3 sequence: CASSQGNGRGAFF. The DNA for the CDR3 is TGCGCCAGCAGCCAAGGTAATGGTCGCGGGGCTTTCTTT.